This TCR beta chain emerged from a study of blood T cell repertoires in COVID-19. On the study more broadly: T cells, B-cell-depleted T cells, or PBMCs supplied cDNA or gDNA.

From germline, CDR1 is MNHEY and CDR2 SVGAGI. The CDR3 consists of 15 residues. J was trimmed by 4 bases and V by 6 bases; bases with no gene match: 10. There are a few counts of this clone. Source study methods: Reference gene primers were amplified, and this amplification served to estimate nucleated cell counts. Libraries were prepared by immunoSEQ multiplex PCR; TCRdb keeps only in-frame clonotypes and omits some of them. Clone size and V and J calls were adopted from that table, with D and trimming inferred from the DNA. The sample records roughly 80,000 clones, approximately 93% being singletons. Those enrolled in Seattle joined during active infection and were followed longitudinally afterward.

The V and J genes are TRBV6-5 and TRBJ1-2, with TRBD1 matching 8 bases. The origin of this receptor is a man in his fifties with COVID-19, enrolled during active disease. Sequenced sample: peripheral blood. The CDR3 region is CASRPPDRGFYGYTF. CDR3 bases: TGTGCCAGCAGACCCCCTGACAGGGGCTTCTATGGCTACACCTTC.